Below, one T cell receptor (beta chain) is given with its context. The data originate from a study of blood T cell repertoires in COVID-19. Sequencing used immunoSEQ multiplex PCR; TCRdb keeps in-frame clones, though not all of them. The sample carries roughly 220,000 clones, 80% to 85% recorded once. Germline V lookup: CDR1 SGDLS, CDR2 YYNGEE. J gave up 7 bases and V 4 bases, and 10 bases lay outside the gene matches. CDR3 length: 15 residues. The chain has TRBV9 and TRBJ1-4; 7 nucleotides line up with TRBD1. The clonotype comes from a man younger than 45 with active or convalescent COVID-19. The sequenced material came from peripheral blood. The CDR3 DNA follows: TGTGCCAGCAGCAGCCGACAGGGTTTGTCTGAAAAACTGTTTTTT. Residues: CASSSRQGLSEKLFF.